Sequencing of this T cell receptor beta chain was carried out in a study of T cell responses to AZD1222 COVID-19 vaccine. Produced via immunoSEQ multiplex PCR; TCRdb's table is partial and in-frame only. This table has some 130,000 clones, 85% to 95% appearing once. Regarding the study as a whole: Most donors were white British, females outnumbered males, and clonal diversity was possibly underestimated. Spike regions recognized by vaccine-associated CD4 TCRs spanned the protein, led by 160-218 and 743-854. Just a handful of AZD1222 recipients were seropositive at baseline.

Worth noting for this clone: The target antigen is unknown.

Trimming removed 2 bases from V and 3 bases from J, with 11 bases in between. This CDR3 has 15 amino acids. In germline, CDR1 is MNHEY, CDR2 SVGAGI. Second doses at about 4 or about 12 weeks were pooled. The rearrangement uses TRBV6-5 and TRBJ2-1; possible D gene TRBD2, 5 bases. This sample comprised peripheral blood, obtained 28 days after the second AZD1222 dose. The receptor comes from an adult who received the AZD1222 COVID-19 vaccine. Written as DNA, the CDR3 is TGTGCCAGCAGTTACGTGCGGGCCGTCTACAATGAGCAGTTCTTC. Its translation: CASSYVRAVYNEQFF.